This T cell receptor delta chain comes out of a study of gamma-delta chains in newborns, infants, children. About the study: Polyclonal expansion of innate γδ T cells after birth follows microbial exposure.

Germline loops: CDR1 GEAIGNYY, CDR2 EKD. This CDR3 is 14 amino acids long. This clone was seen a few times. A far larger clone is only one base removed, so a read error is likely. This CDR3 is also generated by other DNA sequences in the sample. TCRdb reanalysed the reads with CATT. The table shows over 950 delta-chain clones, with around 3.4% occurring only once. This receptor was identified in a child who was a newborn, infant or young child, either healthy, febrile or measles-vaccinated (not recorded which). The V call is TRDV2, the J call TRDJ1; TRDD3 agrees at 10 bases. Sequenced: blood. Written as DNA, the CDR3 is TGTGCCTGCGACAGGGGGATACGCACCGATAAACTCATCTTT. It encodes CACDRGIRTDKLIF.